This T cell receptor (beta chain) was observed in a study of blood T cell repertoires in COVID-19. Germline CDR1 reads MDHEN; CDR2 reads SYDVKM. The CDR3 is made up of 15 amino acids. The V and J ends lost 4 bases and 7 bases, in that order; junction bases with no gene match: 7. Assay used: immunoSEQ multiplex PCR; TCRdb lists only in-frame clones, some missing. The table lists some 150,000 clones, roughly 80% of them singletons. Sequenced: peripheral blood. The chain combines TRBV28 with TRBJ2-1; the match to TRBD2 covers 10 bases. The sequence came from a man between 65 and 80 years old with acute or convalescent COVID-19. The CDR3 region has the DNA TGTGCCAGCAGTTCCCCCGAAGCGGGAGGGAATGAGCAGTTCTTC. Encoded protein: CASSSPEAGGNEQFF. The entire variable domain, with the rest obtained from reference TRBV28 and TRBJ2-1, is as follows: DVKVTQSSRYLVKRTGEKVFLECVQDMDHENMFWYRQDPGLGLRLIYFSYDVKMKEKGDIPEGYSVSREKKERFSLILESASTNQTSMYLCASSSPEAGGNEQFFGPGTRLTVL.